This passage covers 8 T cell receptor beta chains from one sample sequenced in a study of beta chain features in type 1 diabetes. Study-wide points: Significant though moderate, a shortening of TCRB CDR3s appeared in all four CD4+ subsets of Type 1 diabetes patients.

No cognate antigen is known for these TCRs. Every bit of the isolated RNA underwent reverse transcription, so sequencing read expressed TCRB transcripts. Data came from immunoSEQ multiplex PCR; TCRdb stores just in-frame clones and leaves some out. The sample holds more than 250,000 clones; 14% are singletons and the top ten take 0.017%. Sequenced input: naive CD4+ T cells from blood. The receptors were gathered from a man aged 25 to 45 with type 1 diabetes.

The chain is built from TRBV5-1 and TRBJ2-7; TRBD2 matches 9 bases. V trimming: 2 bases; J trimming: 3 bases; junction bases outside the gene matches: 3. This CDR3 region has 14 residues. Per germline, CDR1 SGHRS and CDR2 YFSETQ. As DNA, the CDR3 is TGCGCCAGCAGCTTCACTAGCGGGCACTACGAGCAGTACTTC. Translated, it gives CASSFTSGHYEQYF.

This clone was detected only a few times. The genes are TRBV9 and TRBJ1-5; D is possibly TRBD1 (6 bases). The CDR3 contains 14 residues. V was clipped by 1 base and J by 1 base, with 6 bases between them. Germline CDR1 SGDLS, CDR2 YYNGEE. DNA of the CDR3: TGTGCCAGCAGCGTACAGGGGAGCAATCAGCCCCAGCATTTT. Translation gives CASSVQGSNQPQHF.

In its sample, this clone was seen a few times. The V and J genes are TRBV2 and TRBJ1-2; D not resolved. Trimming shortened V by 2 bases and J by 8 bases, and 9 bases separated the two germline ends. The CDR3 is made up of 12 amino acids. Per the germline V gene, CDR1 is SNHLY and CDR2 is FYNNEI. As DNA, the CDR3 is TGTGCCAGCAGTGAATCCTGGGCCGGCTACACCTTC. Encoded protein: CASSESWAGYTF.

The rearrangement links TRBV18 to TRBJ2-5; 7 positions match TRBD1. V lost 2 bases, J lost 5 bases, and 11 bases stayed unmatched. Germline CDR1 is KGHSH and CDR2 is LQKENI. CDR3 size: 16 residues. CDR3 bases: TGTGCCAGCTCACCAAGTAGGAACAGGGGCTTGGAGACCCAGTACTTC. Translation: CASSPSRNRGLETQYF.

The sample holds a few counts of this clone. The chain has TRBV18 and TRBJ2-7; 8 bases fit TRBD1. The trim removed 0 bases at V and 6 bases at J, leaving 4 bases unmatched. Germline V CDR1 and CDR2: KGHSH, LQKENI. The CDR3 has 14 residues. The CDR3 reads CASSPPGTGSEQYF. DNA of the CDR3: TGTGCCAGCTCACCACCGGGGACAGGAAGCGAGCAGTACTTC.

A few counts support this clone. This chain links TRBV28 with TRBJ2-7; TRBD1 matches 8 bases. This CDR3 has 13 amino acids. After removal of 5 bases from V and 3 bases from J, the junction contained 3 bases not matched to a gene. From germline, CDR1 is MDHEN and CDR2 SYDVKM. Here the CDR3 DNA reads TGTGCCAGCAGTAAGGGACAGGACTACGAGCAGTACTTC. Translating gives CASSKGQDYEQYF. Full variable domain (missing parts from reference TRBV28 and TRBJ2-7): DVKVTQSSRYLVKRTGEKVFLECVQDMDHENMFWYRQDPGLGLRLIYFSYDVKMKEKGDIPEGYSVSREKKERFSLILESASTNQTSMYLCASSKGQDYEQYFGPGTRLTVT.

V is TRBV5-1 and J is TRBJ1-1; TRBD1 matches 8 bases. V was clipped by 3 bases and J by 0 bases; unmatched bases: 7. The CDR3 sequence is 16 residues long. Germline CDR1 and CDR2: SGHRS and YFSETQ. CDR3 nucleotides: TGCGCCAGCAGCTGGACAGGGAGGGGGATGAACACTGAAGCTTTCTTT. This sequence encodes CASSWTGRGMNTEAFF.

The V and J genes are TRBV19 and TRBJ2-2; maybe TRBD1 (5 bases). V lost 8 bases and J 2 bases, leaving 9 bases between the germline ends. The CDR3 is 13 residues long. In germline, CDR1 is LNHDA, CDR2 SQIVND (reference sequence). CDR3 loop: CASEDINTGELFF. For the CDR3, the DNA is TGTGCCAGTGAGGACATCAACACCGGGGAGCTGTTTTTT.